The 3 T cell receptor beta chains presented below share a single source sample, sequenced in a study of CD8+ T cells in alopecia areata. Sequencing templates came from extracted RNA that was reverse transcribed into cDNA. TCRdb's copy holds only in-frame clones and misses some; the assay was immunoSEQ multiplex PCR. The sample has approximately 140,000 clones; over 80% are singletons. Here the sequenced sample was CD8+ T cells sorted from blood, taken at week 0. The source is a human donor with alopecia areata.

The V and J genes are TRBV14 and TRBJ2-7; no reliable D call. Trimming removed 0 bases from V and 4 bases from J, with 13 bases in between. Looked up from germline, CDR1 is SGHDN and CDR2 is FVKESK. The CDR3 is made up of 15 amino acids. The CDR3, as DNA: TGTGCCAGCAGCCAAGACAGTGCCCCCCTATACGAGCAGTACTTC. It encodes CASSQDSAPLYEQYF.

The chain carries TRBV9 and TRBJ1-1, with unresolved D. The germline V gene encodes CDR1 SGDLS and CDR2 YYNGEE. This CDR3 is 15 amino acids long. Trimming stripped 0 bases from V and 0 bases from J, with 9 bases between. The CDR3 DNA reads TGTGCCAGCAGCGTAGATGGATTGCTGAACACTGAAGCTTTCTTT. Residues: CASSVDGLLNTEAFF.

The CDR3 DNA is TGTGCCAGCAGTACCGGGACGGGGGCGTCGTACAATGAGCAGTTCTTC. Translated: CASSTGTGASYNEQFF. The chain combines TRBV7-9 with TRBJ2-1; D is possibly TRBD1 or TRBD2 (6 bases each). Trimming removed 6 bases at V and 4 bases at J, with 19 bases between. CDR1 is SEHNR, CDR2 FQNEAQ, per germline (reference sequence). The CDR3 runs to 16 residues.